The entry below gives a single TCR beta chain sequence along with its context. Antigen specificity is unknown. The sample belongs to a study of cytomegalovirus exposure and HLA in healthy donors. Germline loops: CDR1 SGDLS, CDR2 YYNGEE. The CDR3 totals 15 residues. PCR was performed using 60 Vbeta and 13 Jbeta primers. TCRdb's copy holds only in-frame clones and misses some; the assay was immunoSEQ multiplex PCR. The data contain some 110,000 clones, about 70% of them singletons. Study-level points and caveats: Reportedly, TCR beta sequences accurately predicted HLA-A and HLA-B alleles in most subjects. Reports showed the classifier diagnosing cytomegalovirus status with high specificity and sensitivity.

Sequenced: PBMCs. This chain links TRBV9 with TRBJ2-5; 12 nucleotides match TRBD1. The J call is uncertain, as TRBJ2-7 better fits the DNA end. This receptor was obtained from a woman younger than 45 in good health and CMV-seronegative. The CDR3 nucleotides are TGTGCCAGCAGCTCCCCGGGACAGGGGGCCCACGAGCAGTACTTC. It codes for CASSSPGQGAHEQYF.